Here is one TCR beta chain with its context. The antigen remains unidentified. TCRdb re-called the 5' RACE reads through MiXCR, storing one row per CDR3 protein. The sample carries about 230,000 distinct CDR3 sequences, about 7% recorded once. This specimen belongs to a study of T cells after yellow fever vaccination. Whole-study findings and limits: Overall, a small share of clonotypes was seen in both CD4 and CD8 compartments. Booster sampling recovered most clones from primary vaccination (less than 97% CD4, just over 85% CD8).

The V and J ends lost 5 bases and 4 bases respectively, with 9 bases between them. Germline V gives CDR1 MNHEY, CDR2 SVGEGT. This CDR3 is built from 12 residues. The V gene is TRBV6-2 or TRBV6-3, the J gene TRBJ2-7, with D perhaps TRBD1 (5 bases). This sequence was found in a man aged 25-40 years who received the YFV17D yellow fever vaccine. The sample in question was CD4+ T cells sorted from PBMCs, obtained on the day of the yellow fever booster vaccination. The CDR3 bases are TGTGCCAGCAGTGACAGTGCGTACGAGCAGTACTTC. It encodes CASSDSAYEQYF.